This T cell receptor beta chain was retrieved from a study of T cells in Graves' hyperthyroidism and ophthalmopathy. As for the study in general: Peripheral blood sampling occurred at initial diagnosis, before any treatment.

Overall study findings and caveats: Blood shared most expanded thyroid clonotypes above 0.001.

A NOSPECS grade of at least 4, a Clinical Activity Score of at least 3 and duration under 3 months were recorded in ophthalmopathy patients. Amplification yielded TCR beta CDR3 regions, with RNA transcripts as the source. HTBI primers were used for first-round RT-PCR of the TCR CDR3. TCRdb fed the multiplex PCR reads into MiXCR, producing one record per CDR3 protein. The sample consists of about 500,000 distinct CDR3 sequences, roughly 16% of them appearing once. In its sample, this clonotype was seen many times. Its specificity is unknown. The germline gives CDR1 DFQATT, CDR2 SNEGSKA (reference sequence). CDR3 size: 17 residues. The J segment lost 1 base and the V segment lost 5 bases, leaving 13 bases of the junction unmatched.

The chain uses TRBV20-1 and TRBJ2-1; 8 bases are a match to TRBD1. The sequencing sample was made of blood. The receptor was isolated from a woman in her twenties or thirties with Graves' ophthalmopathy. The CDR3, as DNA: TGCAGTGCTCCGAGTCTAACAGGGGGAAGGTCCTACAATGAGCAGTTCTTC. Amino acids: CSAPSLTGGRSYNEQFF.